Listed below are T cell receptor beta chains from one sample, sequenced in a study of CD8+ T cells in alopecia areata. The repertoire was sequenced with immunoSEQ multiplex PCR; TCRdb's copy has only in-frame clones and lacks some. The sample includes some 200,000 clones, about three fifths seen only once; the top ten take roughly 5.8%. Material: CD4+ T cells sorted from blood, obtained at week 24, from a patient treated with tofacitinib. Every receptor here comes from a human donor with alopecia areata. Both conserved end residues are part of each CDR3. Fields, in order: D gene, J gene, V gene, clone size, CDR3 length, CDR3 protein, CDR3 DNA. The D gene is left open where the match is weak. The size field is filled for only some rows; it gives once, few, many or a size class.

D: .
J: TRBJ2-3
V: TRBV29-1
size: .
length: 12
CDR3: CSAGLGGDTQYF
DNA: TGCAGCGCAGGGTTGGGTGGGGATACGCAGTATTTT

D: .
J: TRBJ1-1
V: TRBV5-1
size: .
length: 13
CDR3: CASSLAGNTEAFF
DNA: TGCGCCAGCAGCTTGGCGGGCAACACTGAAGCTTTCTTT

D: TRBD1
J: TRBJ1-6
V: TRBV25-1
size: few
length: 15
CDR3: CASTHGQGLNSPLHF
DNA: TGTGCCAGCACACACGGACAGGGGCTCAATTCACCCCTCCACTTT

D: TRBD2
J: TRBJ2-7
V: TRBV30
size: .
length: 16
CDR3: CAWSVPETSRSYEQYF
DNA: TGTGCCTGGAGTGTACCGGAGACTAGCCGTTCCTACGAGCAGTACTTC

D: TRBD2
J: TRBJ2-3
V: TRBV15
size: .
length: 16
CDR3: CATSRGTSGGTDTQYF
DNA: TGTGCCACCAGCAGAGGGACTAGCGGAGGCACAGATACGCAGTATTTT

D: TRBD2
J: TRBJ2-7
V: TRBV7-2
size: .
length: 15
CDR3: CASSSTGLAGVEQYF
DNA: TGTGCCAGCAGCTCGACGGGACTAGCGGGAGTCGAGCAGTACTTC

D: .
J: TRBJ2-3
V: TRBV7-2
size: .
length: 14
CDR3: CASSTGQYPDTQYF
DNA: TGTGCCAGCAGCACCGGCCAGTACCCAGATACGCAGTATTTT

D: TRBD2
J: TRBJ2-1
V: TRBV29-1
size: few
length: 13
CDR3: CSVEGTRDGGQFF
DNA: TGCAGCGTTGAAGGGACTAGGGACGGCGGACAGTTCTTC

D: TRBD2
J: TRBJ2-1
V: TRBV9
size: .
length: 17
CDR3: CASSVAGWGGGGNEQFF
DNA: TGTGCCAGCAGCGTAGCCGGTTGGGGGGGAGGTGGCAATGAGCAGTTCTTC

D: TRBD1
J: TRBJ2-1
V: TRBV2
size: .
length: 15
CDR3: CASSPQGDPYNEQFF
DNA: TGTGCCAGCAGCCCCCAGGGGGACCCCTACAATGAGCAGTTCTTC

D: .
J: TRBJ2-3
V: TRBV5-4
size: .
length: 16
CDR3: CASSRVGGRKADTQYF
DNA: TGTGCCAGCAGCCGCGTCGGGGGGCGAAAAGCAGATACGCAGTATTTT

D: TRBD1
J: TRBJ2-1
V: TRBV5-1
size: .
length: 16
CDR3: CASSPIRQGADNEQFF
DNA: TGCGCCAGCAGCCCGATTCGACAGGGGGCGGATAATGAGCAGTTCTTC

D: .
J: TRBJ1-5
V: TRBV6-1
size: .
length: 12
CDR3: CASSGQNQPQHF
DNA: TGTGCCAGCAGTGGACAGAATCAGCCCCAGCATTTT

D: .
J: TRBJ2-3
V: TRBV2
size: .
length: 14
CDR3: CASKQTGRTDTQYF
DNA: TGTGCCAGCAAACAGACAGGCCGCACAGATACGCAGTATTTT

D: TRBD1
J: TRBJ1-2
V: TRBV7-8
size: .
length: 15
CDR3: CASSFEGQGFSGYTF
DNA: TGTGCCAGCAGCTTCGAAGGACAGGGGTTCTCTGGCTACACCTTC

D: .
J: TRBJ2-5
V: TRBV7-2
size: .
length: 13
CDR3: CASSLQDGGTQYF
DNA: TGTGCCAGCAGCTTACAAGATGGGGGGACCCAGTACTTC

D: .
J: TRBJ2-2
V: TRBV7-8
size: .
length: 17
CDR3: CASSLASLFANTGELFF
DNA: TGTGCCAGCAGCTTAGCGTCACTGTTCGCGAACACCGGGGAGCTGTTTTTT

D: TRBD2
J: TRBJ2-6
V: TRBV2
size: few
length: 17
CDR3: CASSAGRAFSGANVLTF
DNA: TGTGCCAGCAGTGCCGGGAGGGCCTTCTCTGGGGCCAACGTCCTGACTTTC

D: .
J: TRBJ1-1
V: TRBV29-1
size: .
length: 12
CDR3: CSPQYLGTEAFF
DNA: TGCAGTCCCCAGTACCTAGGCACTGAAGCTTTCTTT

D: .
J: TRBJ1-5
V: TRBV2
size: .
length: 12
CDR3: CASNRVDQPQHF
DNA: TGTGCCAGCAACAGGGTAGATCAGCCCCAGCATTTT

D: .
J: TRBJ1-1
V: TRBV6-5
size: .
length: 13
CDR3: CASSYSSRIEAFF
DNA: TGTGCCAGCAGTTACTCGTCCCGGATTGAAGCTTTCTTT